Below, 30 T cell receptor beta chains from the same sample are listed, as sequenced in a study of patients and donors after allogeneic stem cell transplantation. One entry per CDR3 protein results from TCRdb running MiXCR on the RT-PCR reads. The top ten hold roughly 7% of the sample, which has over 400,000 distinct CDR3 sequences, about a sixth seen once. The source material was blood, either unsorted or a sorted T cell fraction (not recorded which). The receptors here all came from a human donor who was either an allogeneic HSCT recipient or a stem cell or donor lymphocyte infusion donor (not recorded which). It is not recorded whose cells these are; they may come from a transplant donor.

The rearrangement joins TRBV6-1 to TRBJ1-1; D uncertain. The CDR3 sequence is 15 residues long. The ends were cut back, 5 bases at V and 4 bases at J, with 17 bases in the middle. Germline CDR1 is MNHNS and CDR2 is SASEGT. The CDR3 spells CASSTPPFISTEAFF. In DNA, the CDR3 is TGTGCCAGCAGTACACCCCCTTTCATAAGCACTGAAGCTTTCTTT.

The chain is built from TRBV11-2 and TRBJ2-7; D remains unclear. CDR1 is SGHAT, CDR2 FQNNGV, per germline. V was trimmed by 4 bases and J by 7 bases, leaving 14 bases between them. The CDR3 contains 13 residues. The CDR3 sequence: CASSYLVVEEQYF. CDR3 nucleotide sequence: TGTGCCAGCAGCTATCTGGTGGTGGAAGAGCAGTACTTC.

The chain has TRBV9 and TRBJ2-7; 9 nucleotides match TRBD2. Germline assignment: CDR1 SGDLS and CDR2 YYNGEE. The CDR3 covers 14 residues. Germline trimming cut 4 bases from V and 7 bases from J; bases unmatched to any gene: 9. CDR3 residues: CASSPPSGIGEQYF. Here the CDR3 DNA reads TGTGCCAGCAGCCCCCCTAGCGGGATCGGAGAGCAGTACTTC.

The chain couples TRBV29-1 to TRBJ1-2; weak D call: TRBD1 (5 bases). The germline V gene encodes CDR1 SQVTM and CDR2 ANQGSEA. The V and J ends lost 6 bases and 6 bases respectively, with 17 bases between them. The CDR3 contains 13 residues. The CDR3 region is CSVPGRDVHGYTF. The CDR3 DNA is TGCAGCGTCCCAGGACGGGACGTCCATGGCTACACCTTC.

V is TRBV6-5 and J is TRBJ2-7, with 7 bases aligning to TRBD1. Germline trimming cut 8 bases from V and 3 bases from J; bases unmatched to any gene: 10. CDR3 length: 14 amino acids. CDR1 is MNHEY and CDR2 is SVGAGI in the germline V gene. The CDR3 DNA follows: TGTGCCAGCGGTTCCTCGACAGGGCGCTACGAGCAGTACTTC. This gives the protein CASGSSTGRYEQYF.

This rearrangement joins TRBV5-1 to TRBJ1-2; D may be TRBD1 (5 bases). The CDR3 totals 14 residues. Germline loops: CDR1 SGHRS, CDR2 YFSETQ. V lost 4 bases and J 4 bases, leaving 14 bases between the germline ends. Here the CDR3 reads CASSSNRLVYGYTF. The CDR3 region has the DNA TGCGCCAGCAGCAGCAACAGGCTCGTCTATGGCTACACCTTC.

The V gene is TRBV11-2, the J gene TRBJ2-7; TRBD2 matches at 9 bases. There are 18 residues in the CDR3. Trimming at V came to 1 base and at J to 5 bases, leaving 15 bases not matched to a gene. Looked up from germline, CDR1 is SGHAT and CDR2 is FQNNGV. The CDR3 nucleotides are TGTGCCAGCAGCTTAGTTCGAGCGGGGGGCCCTCCTTACCACGAGCAGTACTTC. Translating gives CASSLVRAGGPPYHEQYF.

The V and J genes are TRBV20-1 and TRBJ1-6, with 8 bases that match TRBD1. The J segment lost 8 bases and the V segment lost 6 bases, leaving 12 bases of the junction unmatched. The CDR3 is 15 amino acids. Germline V gene lookup returns CDR1 DFQATT and CDR2 SNEGSKA (reference sequence). CDR3 DNA sequence: TGCAGTGCAAGGAGTCGACAGGGGAGGGATTCACCCCTCCACTTT. Amino acids: CSARSRQGRDSPLHF.

V and J are TRBV2 and TRBJ1-1; 7 nucleotides agree with TRBD1. The length of the CDR3 is 15 residues. Germline CDR1 SNHLY, CDR2 FYNNEI. J lost 5 bases, V lost 2 bases, and 8 bases had no gene match. This CDR3 is CASSETGVWGTEAFF. The CDR3 DNA reads as TGTGCCAGCAGTGAAACAGGGGTCTGGGGAACTGAAGCTTTCTTT.

This clonotype was recorded a few times. The gene calls are TRBV3-1 and TRBJ2-2, with 10 bases that match TRBD2. This CDR3 has 17 residues. The V segment lost 3 bases and the J segment 5 bases; nucleotides outside the gene matches: 9. Germline V CDR1 and CDR2: LGHDT, YNNKEL (reference sequence). CDR3 sequence reads: CASSHRRSSGRTGELFF. For the CDR3, the DNA is TGTGCCAGCAGCCACCGAAGGTCTAGCGGGAGAACCGGGGAGCTGTTTTTT.

The chain has TRBV29-1 and TRBJ1-2; the match to TRBD1 covers 9 bases. Germline loops: CDR1 SQVTM, CDR2 ANQGSEA. V was pared by 6 bases and J by 6 bases, with 2 bases of the junction left unmatched. This CDR3 is built from 11 residues. CDR3 region: CSVGQGNGYTF. In DNA form, the CDR3 reads TGCAGCGTGGGACAGGGTAATGGCTACACCTTC.

This chain joins TRBV6-6 and TRBJ2-5, with no clear D. Trimming shortened V by 5 bases and J by 5 bases, and 12 bases separated the two germline ends. The CDR3 consists of 13 residues. CDR1 and CDR2 from the germline V gene are MNHNY and SVGAGI (reference sequence). The CDR3 spells CASSRSGWETQYF. CDR3 nucleotide sequence: TGTGCCAGCAGTCGTAGTGGGTGGGAGACCCAGTACTTC.

This clonotype appeared a few times. The J gene is TRBJ2-1, the V gene TRBV11-2; 10 bases are a match to TRBD2. J lost 7 bases, V lost 5 bases, and 5 bases had no gene match. This CDR3 contains 14 residues. CDR1 and CDR2 from the germline V gene are SGHAT and FQNNGV. The CDR3 DNA reads TGTGCCAGCAGCCAGCGGGGGGGCGAGAATGAGCAGTTCTTC. Its translation: CASSQRGGENEQFF.

V usage is TRBV12-3 or TRBV12-4 and J usage is TRBJ2-7, with TRBD2 matching over 13 bases. CDR3 length: 16 residues. The V segment lost 4 bases and the J segment 2 bases; nucleotides outside the gene matches: 5. CDR3 protein: CASSSGTSGNPYEQYF. The CDR3 DNA sequence: TGTGCCAGCAGTTCCGGGACTAGCGGGAACCCCTACGAGCAGTACTTC.

The chain is built from TRBV7-7 and TRBJ2-2, with D possibly TRBD1 on 5 matching bases. The CDR3 is 12 amino acids. The germline V gene has CDR1 SSHAT and CDR2 FNYEAQ (reference sequence). V lost 6 bases and J lost 10, with 12 bases in between. CDR3 nucleotide sequence: TGTGCCAGCAGATCAGGGCCGTCGGAGCTGTTTTTT. Amino acid sequence: CASRSGPSELFF.

Only a few counts were recorded for this clonotype. The rearrangement links TRBV24-1 to TRBJ2-1, with D uncertain. This CDR3 has 15 residues. V lost 10 bases, J lost 7 bases, and 22 bases lay in between. CDR1 is KGHDR and CDR2 is SFDVKD in the germline V gene. The CDR3 region is CATSIAHSSVNEQFF. CDR3 in DNA: TGTGCCACGTCGATAGCACATAGTTCTGTGAATGAGCAGTTCTTC.

The chain couples TRBV10-3 to TRBJ2-7; 14 bases match TRBD2. V lost 6 bases to trimming and J lost 7 bases; unmatched junction nucleotides: 8. CDR1 and CDR2 from the germline V gene are ENHRY and SYGVKD. The CDR3 has 15 residues. Written as DNA, the CDR3 is TGTGCCATCAGCTCCCCGGGACTAGCGGGAGCAGAGCAGTACTTC. Translating gives CAISSPGLAGAEQYF.

This clonotype was seen a handful of times. The rearrangement uses TRBV3-1 and TRBJ1-1; 9 bases agree with TRBD1. Per the germline V gene, CDR1 is LGHDT and CDR2 is YNNKEL (reference sequence). The CDR3 totals 15 residues. The trim removed 8 bases at V and 6 bases at J, leaving 13 bases unmatched. CDR3 nucleotide sequence: TGTGCCAGCGGGACTTGGACAGGGGAAAGCCCTGAAGCTTTCTTT. Its translation is CASGTWTGESPEAFF.

The V call is TRBV7-9, the J call TRBJ2-1; 11 bases line up with TRBD2. V lost 0 bases and J lost 6; bases outside the gene matches: 1. The CDR3 spans 15 residues. Germline values: CDR1 SEHNR, CDR2 FQNEAQ (reference sequence). CDR3 DNA sequence: TGTGCCAGCAGCTTAGCCGGGACTAGCGGCAATGAGCAGTTCTTC. The encoded protein is CASSLAGTSGNEQFF. The whole variable domain, filled in from reference TRBV7-9 and TRBJ2-1, reads DTGVSQNPRHKITKRGQNVTFRCDPISEHNRLYWYRQTLGQGPEFLTYFQNEAQLEKSRLLSDRFSAERPKGSFSTLEIQRTEQGDSAMYLCASSLAGTSGNEQFFGPGTRLTVL.

CDR3 sequence: CASSHERNGAGRETQYF. Here the CDR3 DNA reads TGTGCCAGCAGCCACGAGAGAAATGGGGCAGGGAGAGAGACCCAGTACTTC. This chain uses TRBV14 with TRBJ2-5; the D call may be TRBD1 or TRBD2 (5 bases each). V was cut by 3 bases and J by 4 bases, with 21 bases left in between. Germline CDR1 and CDR2: SGHDN and FVKESK. This CDR3 has 17 residues.

This clonotype was seen ten or more times. This rearrangement joins TRBV5-1 to TRBJ2-5, with D perhaps TRBD2 (6 bases). The germline CDR1 and CDR2 sequences are SGHRS and YFSETQ. This CDR3 is 15 amino acids long. V lost 1 base to trimming and J lost 5 bases, with 15 bases between them. The CDR3 is CASSLNEASVETQYF. As DNA, the CDR3 is TGCGCCAGCAGCTTGAACGAGGCTAGCGTTGAGACCCAGTACTTC. The entire variable domain, with the rest obtained from reference TRBV5-1 and TRBJ2-5, is as follows: KAGVTQTPRYLIKTRGQQVTLSCSPISGHRSVSWYQQTPGQGLQFLFEYFSETQRNKGNFPGRFSGRQFSNSRSEMNVSTLELGDSALYLCASSLNEASVETQYFGPGTRLLVL.

This chain joins TRBV3-1 and TRBJ2-3; D might be TRBD2 (6 bases). The V end was cut by 0 bases, the J end by 9 bases, with 16 bases between. The CDR3 has 15 amino acids. Germline lookup yields CDR1 LGHDT and CDR2 YNNKEL (reference sequence). CDR3 in amino acids: CASSQDVRPGETQYF. The CDR3 DNA sequence: TGTGCCAGCAGCCAAGATGTGCGTCCGGGAGAGACGCAGTATTTT.

The J gene is TRBJ2-7, the V gene TRBV4-2; 8 bases match TRBD2. Germline assignment: CDR1 LGHNA and CDR2 YNFKEQ. The CDR3 loop spans 14 amino acids. V lost 0 bases and J lost 6; bases outside the gene matches: 4. The CDR3 sequence: CASSQEGLVGEQYF. The CDR3, as DNA: TGTGCCAGCAGCCAAGAGGGACTAGTTGGCGAGCAGTACTTC.

In its sample, this clonotype was seen a few times. The gene calls are TRBV4-3 and TRBJ2-4, with TRBD2 identical over 7 bases. J was trimmed by 8 bases and V by 1 base; bases with no gene match: 11. From germline, CDR1 is LGHNA and CDR2 YSLEER. The CDR3 is 16 amino acids. The CDR3 loop reads CASSQGGGAATHIQYF. In DNA form, the CDR3 reads TGCGCCAGCAGCCAAGGGGGGGGAGCAGCGACCCACATTCAGTACTTC.

The genes are TRBV2 and TRBJ1-6, with a tentative D call TRBD1 (6 bases). Trimming took 3 bases from V and 8 from J, leaving 11 bases between them. The CDR3 is 14 residues long. Germline loops: CDR1 SNHLY, CDR2 FYNNEI. In DNA form, the CDR3 reads TGTGCCAGCAGTGACTCGGGGGGCTATTCACCCCTCCACTTT. This translates into CASSDSGGYSPLHF.

This clonotype was seen a few times. V gene TRBV12-5 combines with J gene TRBJ2-5, with TRBD2 matching over 13 bases. This CDR3 contains 19 residues. V shed 1 base and J 2 bases; nucleotides not matched to a gene: 10. Germline CDR1 reads LGHNT; CDR2 reads FRNRAP. CDR3 DNA sequence: TGTGCTAGTGGTTTGGCTCCGGGACTAGCGGGAAGGCTTCAAGAGACCCAGTACTTC. It translates to CASGLAPGLAGRLQETQYF.

Only a few counts were recorded for this clonotype. The V call is TRBV9, the J call TRBJ2-2; 9 nucleotides line up with TRBD2. V lost 4 bases and J lost 6; bases outside the gene matches: 10. Germline CDR1 and CDR2: SGDLS and YYNGEE. The CDR3 consists of 16 residues. CDR3 nucleotides: TGTGCCAGCAGCCCCCATGGCGGGGGGGGTTCCGGGGAGCTGTTTTTT. It encodes CASSPHGGGGSGELFF.

This clonotype came up a few times. This rearrangement joins TRBV12-3 or TRBV12-4 to TRBJ2-7, with TRBD2 matching 7 bases. The CDR3 spans 11 residues. V lost 8 bases to trimming and J lost 8 bases; unmatched junction nucleotides: 6. CDR3 sequence: CASLGGDQQYF. Written as DNA, the CDR3 is TGTGCCAGCCTTGGGGGGGACCAGCAGTACTTC.

This clonotype was recorded a few times. J is TRBJ2-1 and V is TRBV5-6, with D tentatively TRBD1 (5 bases). Germline CDR1 is SGHDT and CDR2 is YYEEEE. This CDR3 has 13 amino acids. V dropped 1 base and J dropped 9 bases, with 11 bases sitting between them. The CDR3 DNA follows: TGTGCCAGCAGCTTGCCCCTCAGGGTTGAGCAGTTCTTC. Its translation is CASSLPLRVEQFF.

This clonotype appeared a few times. The chain uses TRBV5-4 and TRBJ1-2; no reliable D call. The CDR3 covers 15 residues. The ends were cut back, 5 bases at V and 4 bases at J, with 18 bases in the middle. The V gene's germline CDR1 is SGHNT and CDR2 YYREEE (reference sequence). CDR3 sequence: CASSQAGSKGYGYTF. The DNA for the CDR3 is TGTGCCAGCAGTCAGGCGGGATCTAAGGGCTATGGCTACACCTTC.